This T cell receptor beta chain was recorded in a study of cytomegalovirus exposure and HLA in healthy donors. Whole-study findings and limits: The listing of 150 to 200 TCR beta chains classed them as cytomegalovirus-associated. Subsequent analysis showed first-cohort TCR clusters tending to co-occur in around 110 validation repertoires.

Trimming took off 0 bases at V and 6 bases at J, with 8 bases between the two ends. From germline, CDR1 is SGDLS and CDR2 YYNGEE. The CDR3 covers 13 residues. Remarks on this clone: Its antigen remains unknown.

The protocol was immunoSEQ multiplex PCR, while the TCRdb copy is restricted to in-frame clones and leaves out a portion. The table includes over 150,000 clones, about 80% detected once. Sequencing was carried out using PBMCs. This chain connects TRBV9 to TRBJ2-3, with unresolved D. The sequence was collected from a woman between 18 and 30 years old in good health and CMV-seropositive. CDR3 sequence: CASSVEPSDTQYF. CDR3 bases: TGTGCCAGCAGCGTAGAGCCCTCGGATACGCAGTATTTT.